The rows below give T cell receptor beta chains drawn from one sample of a study of blood T cell repertoires in COVID-19. Sequenced by immunoSEQ multiplex PCR; TCRdb stores in-frame clones only, minus some. The sample consists of around 260,000 clones, 80% to 90% of them appearing once. Source material: PBMCs or T cells enriched from blood (not recorded which). These receptors were taken from a woman aged 25 to 39 who had recovered from COVID-19. Each CDR3 is given with its conserved first and last residue.

>TRBV18
CASSSSGTEVDNEQFF
>TRBV11-2
CASSPGYNSPLHF
>TRBV7-9
CASSSSLGTGSFSGNTIYF
>TRBV19
CASSLTNRGNNEQFF
>TRBV11-3
CASSLNTGVRTEAFF
>TRBV10-3
CAISGTSGGQIYNEQFF
>TRBV29-1
CSVEVVQGAVPYEQYF
>TRBV30
CAWSVQGETQYF
>TRBV6-6
CASSTRDRGFYEQYF
>TRBV2
CASSERQGFSYGYTF
>TRBV7-8
CASSARNYQRGGTKQYF
>TRBV2
CASSEANGSEAFF
>TRBV6-5
CASSPPGTGLYEQYF
>TRBV30
CAWRTGTGGEKLFF
>TRBV10-3
CAINSGNYGYTF
>TRBV5-1
CASSWVGTGDYEQYF
>TRBV6-2/TRBV6-3
CASSPAHRDLPDTQYF
>TRBV28
CASSPSTGVSGDTEAFF
>TRBV28
CASTLPLATGRYGYTF
>TRBV7-9
CASSPGMMNTEAFF
>TRBV10-3
CAISPRRADNSPLHF
>TRBV6-1
CASSGGLDPSTDTQYF
>TRBV2
CASSEQAGSTDTQYF
>TRBV29-1
CSVPDRGNTIYF
>TRBV7-9
CARAGAGENTGELFF
>TRBV5-1
CASSLVTPGQGANEQYF
>TRBV28
CASSVTGDGYTF
>TRBV7-2
CASSLGGLAVQYF
>TRBV2
CASSGGGGSYNEQFF
>TRBV5-1
CASSLVAGEDTQYF
>TRBV7-9
CASSPRPGGPGNEQFF
>TRBV6-6
CASSPTTNEKLFF
>TRBV5-1
CASSPSSRVTSGNTIYF
>TRBV15
CATSSLTLAGDIGELFF
>TRBV30
CAWSFVLGNTIYF
>TRBV2
CASSEPVFRVGTEAFF
>TRBV7-2
CASSSYTEAFF
>TRBV28
CASSLSFLNTEAFF
>TRBV28
CASSFRTVGTYEQYF
>TRBV7-9
CASSSSSAGRGEQFF
>TRBV12-5
CASGLVLRPGLVNTGELFF
>TRBV5-1
CASSRGGQGPYEQYF
>TRBV5-1
CASSYDRRIDGYTF
>TRBV28
CASNLEQGKSEAFF
>TRBV12-3/TRBV12-4
CASSPSYEQYF
>TRBV28
CASSVRDRVITEAFF